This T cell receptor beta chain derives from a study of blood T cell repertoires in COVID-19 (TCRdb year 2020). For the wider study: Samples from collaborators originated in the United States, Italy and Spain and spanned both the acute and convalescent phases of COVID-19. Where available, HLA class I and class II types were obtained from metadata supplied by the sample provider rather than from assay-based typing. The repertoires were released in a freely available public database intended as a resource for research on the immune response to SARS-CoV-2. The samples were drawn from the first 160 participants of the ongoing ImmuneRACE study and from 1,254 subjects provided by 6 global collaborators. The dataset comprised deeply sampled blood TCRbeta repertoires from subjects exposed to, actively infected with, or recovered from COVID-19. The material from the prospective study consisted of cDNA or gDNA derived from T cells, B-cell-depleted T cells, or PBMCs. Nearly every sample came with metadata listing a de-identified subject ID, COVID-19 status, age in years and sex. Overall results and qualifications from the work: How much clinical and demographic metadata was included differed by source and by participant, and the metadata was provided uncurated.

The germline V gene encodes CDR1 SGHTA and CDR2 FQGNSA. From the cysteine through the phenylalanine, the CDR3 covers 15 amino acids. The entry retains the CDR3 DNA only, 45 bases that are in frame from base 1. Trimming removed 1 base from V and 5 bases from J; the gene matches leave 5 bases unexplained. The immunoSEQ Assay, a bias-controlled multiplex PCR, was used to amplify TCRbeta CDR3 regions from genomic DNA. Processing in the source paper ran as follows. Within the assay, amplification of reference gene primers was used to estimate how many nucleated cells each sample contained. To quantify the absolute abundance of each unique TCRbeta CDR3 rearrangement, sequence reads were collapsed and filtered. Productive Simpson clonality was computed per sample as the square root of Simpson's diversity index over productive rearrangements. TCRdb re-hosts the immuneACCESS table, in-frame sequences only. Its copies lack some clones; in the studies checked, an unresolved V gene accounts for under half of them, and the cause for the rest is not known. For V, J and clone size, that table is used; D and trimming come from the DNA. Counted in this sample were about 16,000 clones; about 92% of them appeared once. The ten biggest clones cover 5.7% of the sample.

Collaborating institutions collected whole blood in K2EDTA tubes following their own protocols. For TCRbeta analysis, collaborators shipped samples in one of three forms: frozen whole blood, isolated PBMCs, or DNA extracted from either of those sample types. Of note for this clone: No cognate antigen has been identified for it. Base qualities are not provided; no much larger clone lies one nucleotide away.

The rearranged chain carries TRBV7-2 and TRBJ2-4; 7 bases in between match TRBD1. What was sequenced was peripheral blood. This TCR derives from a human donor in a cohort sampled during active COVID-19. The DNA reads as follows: TGTGCCAGCAGCTTAGGGGGACAGAGGGAAAACATTCAGTACTTC. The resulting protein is CASSLGGQRENIQYF.